One sample yielded the 23 T cell receptor beta chains listed below, sequenced in a study of T cells expressing NK-cell markers. Reanalyzing the 5' RACE reads, TCRdb keeps one entry per CDR3 protein, without DNA. The ten top clones account for over 1.3%, within a sample of about 460,000 distinct CDR3 sequences. Specimen: blood T cells: a sorted CD56 or NKG2C T cell subset, CD4+ or CD8+ T cells, or bulk PBMC T cells (not recorded which). These receptors originate from a woman between 45 and 65 years old in good health.

The V call is TRBV5-1, the J call TRBJ1-2. The germline V gene has CDR1 SGHRS and CDR2 YFSETQ. The CDR3 consists of 14 residues. The CDR3 spells CASSPGDGLGGYTF. The full variable domain, its missing parts supplied by reference TRBV5-1 and TRBJ1-2, is KAGVTQTPRYLIKTRGQQVTLSCSPISGHRSVSWYQQTPGQGLQFLFEYFSETQRNKGNFPGRFSGRQFSNSRSEMNVSTLELGDSALYLCASSPGDGLGGYTFGSGTRLTVV.

The chain uses TRBV24-1 and TRBJ2-2; the D gene TCRdb calls, TRBD1, cannot be checked with no DNA. The CDR3 loop spans 17 amino acids. Germline values: CDR1 KGHDR, CDR2 SFDVKD. Here the CDR3 reads CATSDEGTGRDTGELFF.

The chain links TRBV20-1 to TRBJ2-3; TCRdb lists TRBD2, though no DNA is available to test this call. The CDR3 length is 11 residues. Germline CDR1 reads DFQATT; CDR2 reads SNEGSKA (reference sequence). The CDR3 here is CSARSGPTQYF.

This rearrangement joins TRBV6-5 to TRBJ2-3; without DNA, the TCRdb call of TRBD2 cannot be checked. The germline gives CDR1 MNHEY, CDR2 SVGAGI. CDR3 length equals 17 residues. CDR3 amino acids: CASSYLTGTSGTDTQYF.

The chain combines TRBV29-1 with TRBJ2-5; TCRdb lists TRBD1, though no DNA is available to test this call. The germline CDR1 and CDR2 sequences are SQVTM and ANQGSEA. The CDR3 has 19 amino acids. This CDR3 is CSVDGGPGQGTALLETQYF.

This chain uses TRBV3-1 with TRBJ2-1; lacking DNA, the TRBD2 call made by TCRdb goes unchecked. CDR1 is LGHDT and CDR2 is YNNKEL in the germline V gene (reference sequence). The CDR3 spans 17 residues. CDR3 region: CASSQMGLAGGPGEQFF.

The chain recombines TRBV6-1 with TRBJ1-4; there is no DNA to check the TCRdb D call of TRBD1. The CDR3 is 14 amino acids. Per germline, CDR1 MNHNS and CDR2 SASEGT. Here the CDR3 reads CASSTDRVEEKLFF.

The CDR3 loop is CASSLDPILPTFNTDTQYF. The chain links TRBV5-5 to TRBJ2-3. In germline, CDR1 is SGHKS, CDR2 YYEKEE (reference sequence). The CDR3 consists of 19 residues.

J is TRBJ2-6 and V is TRBV3-1; with no DNA, the TCRdb D assignment of TRBD1 cannot be verified. Germline lookup yields CDR1 LGHDT and CDR2 YNNKEL (reference sequence). The CDR3 covers 17 residues. CDR3 loop: CASSRGTGVSGANVLTF. Variable domain in full (rest from reference TRBV3-1 and TRBJ2-6): DTAVSQTPKYLVTQMGNDKSIKCEQNLGHDTMYWYKQDSKKFLKIMFSYNNKELIINETVPNRFSPKSPDKAHLNLHINSLELGDSAVYFCASSRGTGVSGANVLTFGAGSRLTVL.

This sequence joins TRBV11-2 and TRBJ2-5; the D gene TCRdb calls, TRBD1, cannot be checked with no DNA. Per germline, CDR1 SGHAT and CDR2 FQNNGV. The CDR3 has 15 residues. The CDR3 protein is CASQQGEDYQETQYF.

The chain recombines TRBV20-1 with TRBJ2-1; TCRdb's D call, TRBD1, is unchecked because there is no DNA. CDR1 and CDR2 from the germline V gene are DFQATT and SNEGSKA (reference sequence). This CDR3 has 11 residues. The CDR3: CSARRAHEQFF.

The chain couples TRBV30 to TRBJ2-7; TCRdb's D call, TRBD1, is unchecked because there is no DNA. The CDR3 totals 14 residues. CDR1 GTSNPN and CDR2 SVGIG come from the germline V gene (reference sequence). The CDR3 is CAWSAKRQGREQYF.

The V call is TRBV9, the J call TRBJ2-1. CDR1 and CDR2 (germline): SGDLS, YYNGEE. The CDR3 is made up of 13 amino acids. The CDR3 region is CASSVRLYAEQFF.

V usage is TRBV24-1 and J usage is TRBJ2-1; TCRdb lists TRBD1, though no DNA is available to test this call. Germline CDR1 KGHDR, CDR2 SFDVKD. The CDR3 runs to 12 residues. Here the CDR3 reads CATTDRYNEQFF.

V and J are TRBV29-1 and TRBJ2-7. Germline assignment: CDR1 SQVTM and CDR2 ANQGSEA. The CDR3 runs to 11 residues. CDR3 protein: CSASNANEQYF.

This rearrangement joins TRBV10-2 to TRBJ1-1; TCRdb picks TRBD1, but there is no DNA to check that call. The CDR3 has 14 residues. Germline V gives CDR1 WSHSY, CDR2 SAAADI. The CDR3 loop is CASSELKGTGRAFF.

The chain links TRBV4-1 to TRBJ2-3; without DNA, the TCRdb call of TRBD1 cannot be checked. The CDR3 runs 14 residues. CDR1 is MGHRA and CDR2 is YSYEKL in the germline V gene. The CDR3 sequence: CASSQGRVGDTQYF.

The chain has TRBV6-5 and TRBJ2-3. Germline V gene sequence: CDR1 MNHEY, CDR2 SVGAGI. This CDR3 spans 12 amino acids. CDR3 protein: CASSYAYGTQYF.

The rearrangement uses TRBV6-5 and TRBJ1-2; TCRdb proposes TRBD1, but this gene call is untestable without DNA. This CDR3 is built from 14 residues. Germline CDR1 reads MNHEY; CDR2 reads SVGAGI. The CDR3 here is CASSPPDRGYGYTF.

The V gene is TRBV20-1, the J gene TRBJ1-1. Germline V gene lookup returns CDR1 DFQATT and CDR2 SNEGSKA (reference sequence). CDR3 length: 13 amino acids. The CDR3 protein is CSAVFYRAPEAFF.

The J gene is TRBJ2-7, the V gene TRBV5-1; the TCRdb call, TRBD2, lacks DNA for checking. The germline V gene encodes CDR1 SGHRS and CDR2 YFSETQ. CDR3 size: 15 residues. The CDR3 sequence: CASSLAGLLPYEQYF.

The chain recombines TRBV20-1 with TRBJ2-3; TCRdb's assignment of TRBD2 cannot be checked, as there is no DNA. The CDR3 covers 11 residues. CDR1 and CDR2 (germline): DFQATT, SNEGSKA (reference sequence). CDR3 in amino acids: CSVPSGNTQYF.

The CDR3 spells CASSPRAANTEAFF. The chain uses TRBV5-6 and TRBJ1-1; lacking DNA, the TRBD1 call made by TCRdb goes unchecked. Germline V lookup: CDR1 SGHDT, CDR2 YYEEEE. This CDR3 has 14 amino acids.